What follows are 10 T cell receptor beta chains derived from one specimen sequenced in a study of T cell repertoires and HLA-DP antigens. Method: immunoSEQ multiplex PCR; TCRdb's copy keeps in-frame clones and lacks some. Found here are about 73,000 clones, about four fifths of them singletons; the top ten hold around 1.5%. The antigens these receptors bind are not known. Sequencing was done on a sample of CD4+ T cells from PBMCs. The origin of the receptors is a man aged 55 to 70 in good health and CMV-seronegative.

By share of the sample, this clone is medium-sized. The chain joins TRBV5-5 to TRBJ2-2; 8 bases agree with TRBD1. Germline CDR1 SGHKS, CDR2 YYEKEE (reference sequence). This CDR3 spans 15 amino acids. Trimming took 4 bases from V and 0 from J; bases not matched to a gene: 2. The CDR3, as DNA: TGTGCCAGCAGCCCAGGGGGCTCGAACACCGGGGAGCTGTTTTTT. This codes for CASSPGGSNTGELFF.

V gene TRBV30 combines with J gene TRBJ1-2; no clear D gene. This CDR3 spans 12 amino acids. Germline V gives CDR1 GTSNPN, CDR2 SVGIG (reference sequence). V lost 0 bases, J lost 8 bases, and 10 bases lay in between. The CDR3 coding sequence is TGTGCCTGGAGTGTTGGAGGGTCAGGCTACACCTTC. Protein sequence: CAWSVGGSGYTF. Complete variable domain (other parts from reference TRBV30 and TRBJ1-2): SQTIHQWPATLVQPVGSPLSLECTVEGTSNPNLYWYRQAAGRGLQLLFYSVGIGQISSEVPQNLSASRPQDRQFILSSKKLLLSDSGFYLCAWSVGGSGYTFGSGTRLTVV.

This clone was counted a few times. The chain combines TRBV28 with TRBJ1-5; 7 bases are a match to TRBD1. V shed 4 bases and J 5 bases; nucleotides not matched to a gene: 5. This CDR3 region has 14 residues. Germline V gene data show CDR1 as MDHEN and CDR2 as SYDVKM. CDR3 DNA: TGTGCCAGCAGTTCGGGACAGCTCGATCAGCCCCAGCATTTT. Translating it yields CASSSGQLDQPQHF.

This sequence joins TRBV7-8 and TRBJ2-7; the D is unclear. V was trimmed by 6 bases and J by 3 bases, leaving 9 bases between them. This CDR3 is 12 amino acids long. Germline CDR1 is SGHVS and CDR2 is FQNEAQ. CDR3 protein: CASSVGGYEQYV. The CDR3 bases are TGTGCCAGCAGTGTAGGCGGCTACGAGCAGTACGTC.

This clone was seen a handful of times. The J gene is TRBJ1-3, the V gene TRBV11-2; 11 bases line up with TRBD1. Germline CDR1 SGHAT, CDR2 FQNNGV. This CDR3 is built from 17 residues. Trimming took 4 bases from V and 4 from J; bases not matched to a gene: 9. In DNA form, the CDR3 reads TGTGCCAGCAGCTCTAGTGGGACAGGGGGGACAGGAAACACCATATATTTT. Residues: CASSSSGTGGTGNTIYF.

The rearrangement joins TRBV11-2 to TRBJ2-5; weak D call: TRBD2 (6 bases). The CDR3 runs to 14 residues. The germline V gene has CDR1 SGHAT and CDR2 FQNNGV. The germline V and J ends were trimmed by 0 bases and 5 bases, with 10 bases remaining between them. CDR3 coding DNA: TGTGCCAGCAGCTTAGAAGGTAGCGGCGAGACCCAGTACTTC. This translates into CASSLEGSGETQYF.

This clone was detected only a few times. The rearrangement uses TRBV5-6 and TRBJ1-5; weak D call: TRBD1 (5 bases). Germline CDR1 and CDR2: SGHDT and YYEEEE. The CDR3 extends over 14 amino acids. Trimming took 0 bases from V and 9 from J, leaving 13 bases between them. The CDR3 is CASSLGRTGGPQHF. The DNA for the CDR3 is TGTGCCAGCAGCTTGGGGCGGACCGGGGGGCCCCAGCATTTT.

The CDR3 region is CASSRAGDGYYGYTF. The CDR3 DNA sequence: TGTGCCAGCTCACGAGCAGGGGACGGCTACTATGGCTACACCTTC. The rearrangement links TRBV18 to TRBJ1-2; weak D call: TRBD1 (6 bases). Germline V gives CDR1 KGHSH, CDR2 LQKENI. This CDR3 is 15 amino acids long. The V end lost 4 bases, the J end lost 3 bases, and 15 bases lay between the germline ends.

The gene calls are TRBV27 and TRBJ2-7; 10 bases align to TRBD2. Germline lookup yields CDR1 MNHEY and CDR2 SMNVEV (reference sequence). The junction had 4 bases not matched to a gene; V was cut back by 2 bases and J by 6 bases. The CDR3 covers 14 residues. The CDR3 coding sequence is TGTGCCAGCAGTTTAGTAGCGGGAGGCTCCGAGCAGTACGTC. Its protein product is CASSLVAGGSEQYV.

The CDR3 region has the DNA TGCGCCAGCAGCCTGGAGCGGGAGTCAGATACGCAGTATTTT. Residues: CASSLERESDTQYF. The rearrangement joins TRBV5-1 to TRBJ2-3, with 8 positions matching TRBD2. The CDR3 consists of 14 residues. Germline loops: CDR1 SGHRS, CDR2 YFSETQ. The V segment lost 4 bases and the J segment 4 bases; nucleotides outside the gene matches: 5.